This is a list of T cell receptor beta chains from one sample in a study of shared clonotypes between healthy human individuals. Profiling relied on immunoSEQ multiplex PCR, and the TCRdb table lists in-frame clones only, not all of them. The data hold about 1 million clones, with approximately 72% observed a single time. Sequenced sample: memory CD4+ T cells sorted from blood. These receptors all come from a man younger than 35 in good health. CDR3s include the opening cysteine and the closing phenylalanine or tryptophan. Each record gives: V gene, D gene, J gene, clone size, CDR3 DNA, CDR3 protein. The D gene is left open where the match is weak. Clone size is stated in some rows and not others, as once, few, many or a class when expanded.

v_call: TRBV9; d_call: TRBD1; j_call: TRBJ2-3; clone_size: few; cdr3_nt: TGTGCCAGCAGCCCTCCACAGGGGACAGATACGCAGTATTTT; cdr3_aa: CASSPPQGTDTQYF
v_call: TRBV18; d_call: TRBD2; j_call: TRBJ2-3; clone_size: .; cdr3_nt: TGTGCCAGCTCTCGAATAGCGGGAGCGGAAGATACGCAGTATTTT; cdr3_aa: CASSRIAGAEDTQYF
v_call: TRBV7-2; d_call: .; j_call: TRBJ1-2; clone_size: .; cdr3_nt: TGTGCCAGCAGCTTAGAGTTGGGAATAAACGGCTACACCTTC; cdr3_aa: CASSLELGINGYTF
v_call: TRBV5-6; d_call: .; j_call: TRBJ2-7; clone_size: .; cdr3_nt: TGTGCCAGCAGCTTGAATTTTTACGAGCAGTACTTC; cdr3_aa: CASSLNFYEQYF
v_call: TRBV4-3; d_call: .; j_call: TRBJ2-5; clone_size: .; cdr3_nt: TGCGCCAGCAGCCAAGATCTGACAGGCCCGGGGACCCAGTACTTC; cdr3_aa: CASSQDLTGPGTQYF
v_call: TRBV30; d_call: .; j_call: TRBJ1-4; clone_size: once; cdr3_nt: TGTGCCTGGAGTGTACCTGGGGTACAAGAAAAACTGTTTTTT; cdr3_aa: CAWSVPGVQEKLFF
v_call: TRBV2; d_call: TRBD2; j_call: TRBJ2-7; clone_size: .; cdr3_nt: TGTGCCAGCAGTGGTGGGACTAGCGGGGGTGCCGAGCAGTACTTC; cdr3_aa: CASSGGTSGGAEQYF
v_call: TRBV23-1; d_call: TRBD2; j_call: TRBJ2-7; clone_size: .; cdr3_nt: TGCGCCAGCAGTCCCAAGCGGGGGCTTTCCTACGAGCAGTACTTC; cdr3_aa: CASSPKRGLSYEQYF
v_call: TRBV11-2; d_call: .; j_call: TRBJ1-2; clone_size: .; cdr3_nt: TGTGCCAGCAGCCCAGACTATAACTATGGCTACACCTTC; cdr3_aa: CASSPDYNYGYTF
v_call: TRBV7-8; d_call: .; j_call: TRBJ1-1; clone_size: .; cdr3_nt: TGTGCCAGCAGCGTAATGATGTTGGGCACTGAAGCTTTCTTT; cdr3_aa: CASSVMMLGTEAFF
v_call: TRBV19; d_call: .; j_call: TRBJ2-2; clone_size: .; cdr3_nt: TGTGCCAGTAGCGAACTCCTGGGGCGAGGTAACACCGGGGAGCTGTTTTTT; cdr3_aa: CASSELLGRGNTGELFF
v_call: TRBV6-5; d_call: .; j_call: TRBJ2-3; clone_size: .; cdr3_nt: TGTGCCAGCACTACAACGGGCACAGATACGCAGTATTTT; cdr3_aa: CASTTTGTDTQYF
v_call: TRBV6-5; d_call: .; j_call: TRBJ2-7; clone_size: .; cdr3_nt: TGTGCCAGCAGTGACAGTGCCTACGAGCAGTACTTC; cdr3_aa: CASSDSAYEQYF
v_call: TRBV7-9; d_call: .; j_call: TRBJ1-6; clone_size: once; cdr3_nt: TGTGCCAGCAGCTTAGAGGGGGGTTCACCCCTCCACTTT; cdr3_aa: CASSLEGGSPLHF
v_call: TRBV6-4; d_call: .; j_call: TRBJ1-2; clone_size: .; cdr3_nt: TGTGCCTCTCCCGTCCGCGGCTACACCTTC; cdr3_aa: CASPVRGYTF
v_call: TRBV7-2; d_call: TRBD1; j_call: TRBJ1-6; clone_size: .; cdr3_nt: TGTGCCAGCAGCCAGGACAGGGGGCGCGGATCACCCCTCCACTTT; cdr3_aa: CASSQDRGRGSPLHF
v_call: TRBV6-6; d_call: .; j_call: TRBJ1-1; clone_size: few; cdr3_nt: TGTGCCAGCAGAGGAGAGGCAGCCCTTGAAGCTTTCTTT; cdr3_aa: CASRGEAALEAFF
v_call: TRBV6-1; d_call: TRBD1; j_call: TRBJ2-2; clone_size: .; cdr3_nt: TGTGCCAGCAGTGACCCGGGACAGGGAAACACCGGGGAGCTGTTTTTT; cdr3_aa: CASSDPGQGNTGELFF
v_call: TRBV9; d_call: TRBD2; j_call: TRBJ2-3; clone_size: few; cdr3_nt: TGTGCCAGCAGCCAAAGGACTAGCGGGGGCACAGATACGCAGTATTTT; cdr3_aa: CASSQRTSGGTDTQYF
v_call: TRBV7-9; d_call: TRBD1; j_call: TRBJ1-2; clone_size: once; cdr3_nt: TGTGCCAGCAGCAAGGGACAGATTAACTATGGCTACACCTTC; cdr3_aa: CASSKGQINYGYTF
v_call: TRBV4-1; d_call: TRBD1; j_call: TRBJ2-3; clone_size: .; cdr3_nt: TGCGCCAGCAGCCTGTTGGGACAGGGCGACGCAGATACGCAGTATTTT; cdr3_aa: CASSLLGQGDADTQYF
v_call: TRBV19; d_call: .; j_call: TRBJ1-5; clone_size: .; cdr3_nt: TGTGCCAGTGCTGGACTCGATTTGGGCAATCAGCCCCAGCATTTT; cdr3_aa: CASAGLDLGNQPQHF